This T cell receptor (beta chain) derives from a study of PD-1 blockade in classical Hodgkin lymphoma. Germline V gives CDR1 SQVTM, CDR2 ANQGSEA. CDR3 length equals 18 residues. V lost 6 bases to trimming and J lost 1 base; unmatched junction nucleotides: 13. Only in-frame clones appear in the TCRdb table, and some are missing; sequencing was by immunoSEQ multiplex PCR. The table records 80,000 to 100,000 clones, roughly 92% of them present only once. Each patient relapsed following autologous stem cell transplantation, and prior brentuximab vedotin exposure differed. The sequencing here drew on peripheral blood mononuclear cells (PBMCs), taken at baseline. This chain joins TRBV29-1 and TRBJ2-1, with TRBD2 matching over 12 bases. The TCR comes from a human donor with classical Hodgkin lymphoma. CDR3 nucleotide sequence: TGCAGCGTCAAGACTAGCGGGAGATCAAGGGGGTCCTACAATGAGCAGTTCTTC. This sequence encodes CSVKTSGRSRGSYNEQFF.